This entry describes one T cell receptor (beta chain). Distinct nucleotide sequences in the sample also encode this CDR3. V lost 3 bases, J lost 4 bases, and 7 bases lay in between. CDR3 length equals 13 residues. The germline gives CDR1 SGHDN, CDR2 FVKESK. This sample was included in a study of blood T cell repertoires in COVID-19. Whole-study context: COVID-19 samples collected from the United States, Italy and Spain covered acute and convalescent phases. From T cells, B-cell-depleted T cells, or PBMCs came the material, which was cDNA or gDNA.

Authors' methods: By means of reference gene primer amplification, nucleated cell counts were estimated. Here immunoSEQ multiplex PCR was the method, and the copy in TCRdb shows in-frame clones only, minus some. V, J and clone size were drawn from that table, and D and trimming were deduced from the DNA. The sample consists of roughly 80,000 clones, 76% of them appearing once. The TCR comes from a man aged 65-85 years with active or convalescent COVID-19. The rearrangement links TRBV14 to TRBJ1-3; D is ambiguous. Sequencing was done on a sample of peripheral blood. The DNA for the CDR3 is TGTGCCAGCAGCCACCTGGGCGGAAACACCATATATTTT. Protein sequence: CASSHLGGNTIYF. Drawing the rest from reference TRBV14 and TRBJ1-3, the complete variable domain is EAGVTQFPSHSVIEKGQTVTLRCDPISGHDNLYWYRRVMGKEIKFLLHFVKESKQDESGMPNNRFLAERTGGTYSTLKVQPAELEDSGVYFCASSHLGGNTIYFGEGSWLTVV.